The 32 T cell receptor beta chains below all came from one sample that was sequenced in a study of blood T cell repertoires in COVID-19. Sequencing used immunoSEQ multiplex PCR; TCRdb keeps in-frame clones, though not all of them. The repertoire holds around 130,000 clones, with roughly 75% as singletons. Sequencing was performed on peripheral blood. The receptors were sampled from a man in his fifties or sixties with active or convalescent COVID-19.

The chain employs TRBV19 and TRBJ1-4, with TRBD1 identical over 10 bases. Losses at the gene ends were 3 bases for V and 7 bases for J; bases not matched to a gene: 2. Germline CDR1 reads LNHDA; CDR2 reads SQIVND (reference sequence). This CDR3 comprises 14 residues. CDR3 in amino acids: CASSIWDRGEKLFF. In DNA, the CDR3 is TGTGCCAGTAGTATCTGGGACAGGGGTGAAAAACTGTTTTTT.

The rearrangement joins TRBV18 to TRBJ1-2, with TRBD1 as a possible D gene (5 bases). The CDR3 runs to 17 residues. Germline values: CDR1 KGHSH, CDR2 LQKENI. V was pared by 3 bases and J by 5 bases, with 22 bases between. This chain's CDR3 is CASSPRGGTSGSYGYTF. As DNA, the CDR3 is TGTGCCAGCTCACCGCGCGGAGGGACTTCTGGCTCTTATGGCTACACCTTC.

The chain carries TRBV6-2 or TRBV6-3 and TRBJ2-1; TRBD2 agrees at 10 bases. Germline values: CDR1 MNHEY, CDR2 SVGEGT. V was clipped by 2 bases and J by 3 bases; unmatched bases: 13. The CDR3 length is 19 residues. Here the CDR3 reads CASSYVSGRRIASYNEQFF. The CDR3 coding sequence is TGTGCCAGCAGTTACGTTAGCGGGAGGCGAATTGCGAGCTACAATGAGCAGTTCTTC.

The chain uses TRBV7-2 and TRBJ1-6, with D possibly matching TRBD1 (5 bases). CDR3 size: 16 residues. The V gene lost 3 bases and the J gene lost 7 bases, with 16 bases spanning the gap. The germline CDR1 and CDR2 sequences are SGHTA and FQGNSA. CDR3 DNA sequence: TGTGCCAGCAGCTTGGCGTTGGCCTCAGGGAATTCACCCCTCCACTTT. This encodes CASSLALASGNSPLHF.

The rearrangement links TRBV29-1 to TRBJ2-5, with D maybe TRBD2 (6 bases). Trimming took 3 bases from V and 5 from J, leaving 13 bases between them. This CDR3 comprises 13 residues. Germline CDR1 reads SQVTM; CDR2 reads ANQGSEA. The CDR3 region is CSVERDGHETQYF. DNA for the CDR3: TGCAGCGTTGAGCGGGATGGTCATGAGACCCAGTACTTC.

As for this clone: Other DNA sequences of this sample code for an identical CDR3. The chain joins TRBV5-1 to TRBJ2-7; D gene ambiguous. Germline loops: CDR1 SGHRS, CDR2 YFSETQ. This CDR3 spans 13 amino acids. Trimming removed 0 bases from V and 0 bases from J, with 4 bases in between. The CDR3 nucleotides read TGCGCCAGCAGCTTGGGGAGCTCCTACGAGCAGTACTTC. Amino acid sequence: CASSLGSSYEQYF.

The chain uses TRBV30 and TRBJ2-1, with D unclear. Trimming shortened V by 4 bases and J by 10 bases, and 11 bases separated the two germline ends. The CDR3 consists of 11 residues. The germline V gene encodes CDR1 GTSNPN and CDR2 SVGIG (reference sequence). CDR3 DNA sequence: TGTGCCTGGAACGGGTATGGGGAGCAGTTCTTC. Translated, it gives CAWNGYGEQFF.

The gene calls are TRBV29-1 and TRBJ1-2; 9 nucleotides agree with TRBD1. Germline V gene data show CDR1 as SQVTM and CDR2 as ANQGSEA. The CDR3 has 13 residues. Trimming removed 7 bases from V and 5 bases from J; junction bases left unmatched: 8. The CDR3 DNA reads TGCAGCGCTGGGGACAGGGAGGGGTATGGCTACACCTTC. It specifies CSAGDREGYGYTF.

The V gene is TRBV20-1, the J gene TRBJ2-7; TRBD2 matches 7 bases. V dropped 7 bases and J dropped 5; count of bases not matched to a gene: 5. CDR1 is DFQATT, CDR2 SNEGSKA, per germline (reference sequence). The CDR3 is 11 amino acids. This chain's CDR3 is CSGGGTDEQYF. The CDR3 DNA follows: TGCAGTGGGGGAGGGACCGACGAGCAGTACTTC.

The rearrangement joins TRBV29-1 to TRBJ2-1, with a possible D match to TRBD2 (5 bases). The CDR3 has 15 residues. The germline CDR1 and CDR2 sequences are SQVTM and ANQGSEA. V lost 1 base and J 0 bases, leaving 10 bases between the germline ends. The CDR3 spells CSVEGTARSYNEQFF. The CDR3 DNA reads as TGCAGCGTTGAAGGGACTGCTCGCTCCTACAATGAGCAGTTCTTC.

This clone was recorded only once. CDR3 DNA: TGTGCCTGGAGTAATGGGGGCGCGAAAACAGATACGCAGTATTTT. As protein: CAWSNGGAKTDTQYF. The chain recombines TRBV30 with TRBJ2-3, with D possibly matching TRBD1 (6 bases). Trimming cost V 2 bases and J 3 bases, with 15 bases left between them. The CDR3 is 15 residues long. Germline CDR1 GTSNPN, CDR2 SVGIG (reference sequence). Based on the CDR3 plus reference TRBV30 and TRBJ2-3, the full variable domain is SQTIHQWPATLVQPVGSPLSLECTVEGTSNPNLYWYRQAAGRGLQLLFYSVGIGQISSEVPQNLSASRPQDRQFILSSKKLLLSDSGFYLCAWSNGGAKTDTQYFGPGTRLTVL.

The rearrangement joins TRBV5-1 to TRBJ2-3, with 7 bases fitting TRBD1. Trimming at V came to 2 bases and at J to 4 bases, leaving 4 bases not matched to a gene. The V gene's germline CDR1 is SGHRS and CDR2 YFSETQ. CDR3 size: 14 residues. The CDR3 DNA reads TGCGCCAGCAGCTTTGACAGGGACCCAGATACGCAGTATTTT. It specifies CASSFDRDPDTQYF.

Remarks on this clone: In the same sample, other DNA sequences code for this CDR3. V usage is TRBV7-3 and J usage is TRBJ2-2; possibly TRBD1 for D (6 bases). Trimming took off 6 bases at V and 2 bases at J, with 13 bases between the two ends. Germline-derived CDR1 and CDR2 are SGHTA and FQGTGA. This CDR3 has 15 amino acids. The CDR3: CASSPRTDNTGELFF. The CDR3 coding sequence is TGTGCCAGCAGTCCGAGGACAGACAACACCGGGGAGCTGTTTTTT.

About this clone: Other DNA sequences within the sample encode an identical CDR3. The V call is TRBV9, the J call TRBJ1-5; D unresolved. Between the trimmed V and J ends, which lost 0 bases and 4 bases, there was a span of 8 bases. The CDR3 is 14 residues long. The germline V gene encodes CDR1 SGDLS and CDR2 YYNGEE. The CDR3 coding sequence is TGTGCCAGCAGCGTAGGTGGCAGTAATCAGCCCCAGCATTTT. Encoded protein: CASSVGGSNQPQHF. Filled out from reference TRBV9 and TRBJ1-5, the complete variable domain reads DSGVTQTPKHLITATGQRVTLRCSPRSGDLSVYWYQQSLDQGLQFLIQYYNGEERAKGNILERFSAQQFPDLHSELNLSSLELGDSALYFCASSVGGSNQPQHFGDGTRLSIL.

The chain recombines TRBV19 with TRBJ2-7; 7 bases align to TRBD2. CDR3 length: 16 residues. V lost 1 base and J lost 6; bases outside the gene matches: 12. Germline V lookup: CDR1 LNHDA, CDR2 SQIVND (reference sequence). The CDR3 region is CASSIVGLAATTEQYF. CDR3 DNA sequence: TGTGCCAGTAGTATAGTGGGGCTAGCGGCCACAACCGAGCAGTACTTC.

The chain employs TRBV5-8 and TRBJ2-1, with TRBD2 identical over 8 bases. This CDR3 region has 15 residues. The V gene's germline CDR1 is SGHTS and CDR2 YDEGEE. The V and J ends lost 6 bases and 10 bases, in that order; junction bases with no gene match: 15. The CDR3 DNA sequence: TGTGCCAGCACCCGTGGACCGGGAGGGCCGTGGGAGCAGTTCTTC. It translates to CASTRGPGGPWEQFF.

The chain combines TRBV7-9 with TRBJ2-7; D is perhaps TRBD1 (6 bases). The CDR3 covers 14 residues. V lost 1 base to trimming and J lost 3 bases, with 10 bases between them. Germline CDR1 and CDR2: SEHNR and FQNEAQ (reference sequence). The DNA for the CDR3 is TGTGCCAGCAGCTTAGTTGGGGGCGGCTACGAGCAGTACTTC. It yields the protein CASSLVGGGYEQYF.

For the CDR3, the DNA is TGCAGCGCCGCGGAGGGCCTCGGCATTCAGTACTTC. Translation: CSAAEGLGIQYF. The rearrangement joins TRBV29-1 to TRBJ2-4; D perhaps matches TRBD2 (6 bases). Trimming stripped 7 bases from V and 9 bases from J, with 16 bases between. Germline assignment: CDR1 SQVTM and CDR2 ANQGSEA. The CDR3 length is 12 residues.

The chain combines TRBV4-2 with TRBJ2-7; 8 bases map to TRBD2. The junction had 6 bases not matched to a gene; V was cut back by 8 bases and J by 6 bases. CDR3 length: 12 amino acids. Germline-derived CDR1 and CDR2 are LGHNA and YNFKEQ. CDR3 loop: CASRGGASEQYF. Written as DNA, the CDR3 is TGTGCCAGCCGGGGGGGGGCGTCCGAGCAGTACTTC.

The chain joins TRBV7-2 to TRBJ2-1, with TRBD1 matching 10 bases. The CDR3 spans 15 residues. Germline CDR1 reads SGHTA; CDR2 reads FQGNSA. Trimming removed 4 bases from V and 9 bases from J; junction bases left unmatched: 9. For the CDR3, the DNA is TGTGCCAGCAGCTCCCTGGGGACAGGGGCTACTGAGCAGTTCTTC. Residues: CASSSLGTGATEQFF.

V and J are TRBV5-5 and TRBJ2-2, with a weak D call TRBD1 (6 bases). Germline assignment: CDR1 SGHKS and CDR2 YYEKEE (reference sequence). V was clipped by 1 base and J by 4 bases, with 11 bases between them. The CDR3 consists of 15 residues. CDR3 loop: CASSLRIGGTGELFF. For the CDR3, the DNA is TGTGCCAGCAGCTTGCGCATAGGGGGCACCGGGGAGCTGTTTTTT.

V and J are TRBV5-1 and TRBJ2-2; TRBD2 matches 8 bases. Per germline, CDR1 SGHRS and CDR2 YFSETQ. Trimming removed 1 base from V and 6 bases from J; junction bases left unmatched: 5. CDR3 length: 15 amino acids. CDR3 sequence: CASSLTAGLAGELFF. The CDR3 DNA reads as TGCGCCAGCAGCTTGACGGCGGGACTAGCCGGGGAGCTGTTTTTT.

This chain connects TRBV4-2 to TRBJ1-5; TRBD1 agrees at 10 bases. From germline, CDR1 is LGHNA and CDR2 YNFKEQ. V lost 2 bases and J lost 6; bases outside the gene matches: 10. This CDR3 is built from 17 residues. Written as DNA, the CDR3 is TGTGCCAGCAGCCAACGGGACAGGGGTTTGGGTATTCAGCCCCAGCATTTT. Amino acids: CASSQRDRGLGIQPQHF.

The chain recombines TRBV11-3 with TRBJ2-1; the D gene is possibly TRBD1 (6 bases). This CDR3 is built from 15 residues. Germline CDR1 SGHNT, CDR2 YENEEA. Trimming took off 5 bases at V and 2 bases at J, with 13 bases between the two ends. Here the CDR3 reads CASSEQGSAYNEQFF. CDR3 sequence (DNA): TGTGCCAGCAGCGAGCAGGGGTCGGCCTACAATGAGCAGTTCTTC. The full variable domain, rest sourced from reference TRBV11-3 and TRBJ2-1, is EAGVVQSPRYKIIEKKQPVAFWCNPISGHNTLYWYLQNLGQGPELLIRYENEEAVDDSQLPKDRFSAERLKGVDSTLKIQPAELGDSAVYLCASSEQGSAYNEQFFGPGTRLTVL.

The chain has TRBV20-1 and TRBJ1-2; unclear D gene. Trimming stripped 4 bases from V and 10 bases from J, with 10 bases between. The CDR3 length is 10 residues. Per the germline V gene, CDR1 is DFQATT and CDR2 is SNEGSKA (reference sequence). The CDR3 coding sequence is TGCAGTGCTACACCCGGAGACTACACCTTC. Protein sequence: CSATPGDYTF.

This clone appeared a single time. The chain carries TRBV5-5 and TRBJ2-1; unclear D gene. V lost 4 bases and J lost 13, with 21 bases in between. The CDR3 runs to 14 residues. Germline V lookup: CDR1 SGHKS, CDR2 YYEKEE (reference sequence). The CDR3 DNA reads TGTGCCAGCAGCCCGCCGGGTTTGGCCCCTCCTCAGTTCTTC. Amino acid sequence: CASSPPGLAPPQFF.

CDR3 coding DNA: TGCGCCAGCAGCTCCTGGACAGGTGACGTCTCCTACGAGCAGTACTTC. This translates into CASSSWTGDVSYEQYF. The chain uses TRBV5-1 and TRBJ2-7; 7 bases align to TRBD1. CDR1 is SGHRS and CDR2 is YFSETQ in the germline V gene. The CDR3 spans 16 residues. With V trimmed by 3 bases and J by 0 bases, 9 bases remained unmatched.

The CDR3 spells CATVQGAINTEAFF. The DNA for the CDR3 is TGTGCCACAGTACAGGGGGCAATAAACACTGAAGCTTTCTTT. The chain links TRBV6-8 to TRBJ1-1; 9 bases map to TRBD1. This CDR3 comprises 14 residues. V was pared by 10 bases and J by 2 bases, with 8 bases of the junction left unmatched. Germline-derived CDR1 and CDR2 are MNHGY and SAAAGT.

The genes are TRBV5-6 and TRBJ2-7; D unclear. CDR3 size: 15 residues. From germline, CDR1 is SGHDT and CDR2 YYEEEE. V lost 5 bases and J lost 1, with 16 bases in between. This chain's CDR3 is CASRSKLYSSYEQYF. The CDR3 coding sequence is TGTGCCAGCAGGTCCAAGCTATACTCTTCCTACGAGCAGTACTTC.

The chain recombines TRBV5-1 with TRBJ2-2; TRBD2 might be the D (6 bases). CDR3 size: 16 residues. CDR1 and CDR2 from the germline V gene are SGHRS and YFSETQ. Trimming cost V 3 bases and J 6 bases, with 18 bases left between them. The CDR3: CASSSPVGGPAGELFF. CDR3 DNA sequence: TGCGCCAGCAGCTCCCCGGTTGGAGGGCCTGCCGGGGAGCTGTTTTTT. Looking up the rest from reference TRBV5-1 and TRBJ2-2 gives the full variable domain: KAGVTQTPRYLIKTRGQQVTLSCSPISGHRSVSWYQQTPGQGLQFLFEYFSETQRNKGNFPGRFSGRQFSNSRSEMNVSTLELGDSALYLCASSSPVGGPAGELFFGEGSRLTVL.

This sequence joins TRBV3-1 (or the pseudogene TRBV3-2) and TRBJ2-3; 9 bases align to TRBD2. Germline trimming cut 1 base from V and 2 bases from J; bases unmatched to any gene: 1. Germline V gene sequence: CDR1 LGHDT, CDR2 YNNKEL (reference sequence). The CDR3 runs 15 residues. The CDR3 loop reads CASSQGGRATDTQYF. The CDR3 DNA reads as TGTGCCAGCAGCCAAGGCGGGAGGGCCACAGATACGCAGTATTTT.

Here the CDR3 DNA reads TGCGCCAGCAGCTGGGGGGGTAACGAGCAGTACTTC. Translating it yields CASSWGGNEQYF. The chain is built from TRBV5-1 and TRBJ2-7; 7 nucleotides match TRBD2. The CDR3 runs to 12 residues. Germline CDR1 SGHRS, CDR2 YFSETQ. J gave up 5 bases and V 3 bases, and 2 bases lay outside the gene matches.